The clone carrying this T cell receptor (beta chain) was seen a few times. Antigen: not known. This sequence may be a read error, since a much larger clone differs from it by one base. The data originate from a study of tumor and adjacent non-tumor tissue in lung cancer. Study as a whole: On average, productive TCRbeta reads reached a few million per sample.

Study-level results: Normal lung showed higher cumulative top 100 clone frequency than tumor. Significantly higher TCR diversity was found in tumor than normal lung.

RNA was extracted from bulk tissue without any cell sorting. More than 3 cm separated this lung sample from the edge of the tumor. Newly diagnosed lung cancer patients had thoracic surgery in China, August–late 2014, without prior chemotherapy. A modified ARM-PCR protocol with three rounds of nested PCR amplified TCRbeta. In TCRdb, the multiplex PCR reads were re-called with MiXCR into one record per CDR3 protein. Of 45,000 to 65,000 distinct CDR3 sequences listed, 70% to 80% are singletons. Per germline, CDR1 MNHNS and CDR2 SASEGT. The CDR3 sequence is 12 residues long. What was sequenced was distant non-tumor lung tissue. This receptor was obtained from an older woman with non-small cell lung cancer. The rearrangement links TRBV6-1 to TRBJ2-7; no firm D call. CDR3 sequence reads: CASSPIGEELYF. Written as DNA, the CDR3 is TGTGCCAGCAGCCCCATCGGTGAGGAGCTGTACTTC.